The 19 T cell receptor beta chains listed next were all sequenced from one sample in a study of CD8+ T cells in alopecia areata. TCR sequencing used cDNA made by reverse transcription of extracted RNA. Method: immunoSEQ multiplex PCR; TCRdb's copy keeps in-frame clones and lacks some. The sample shows hundreds of thousands of clones, roughly 60% of them seen only once. The sample's treatment: oral pan-JAK inhibitor, 5-10 mg twice daily. This specimen was CD4+ T cells sorted from blood, taken between weeks 51 and 52, from a patient treated with tofacitinib. The receptors here all came from a human donor with alopecia areata.

This chain links TRBV29-1 with TRBJ1-1, with D hard to call. The length of the CDR3 is 16 residues. V lost 5 bases and J 1 base, leaving 20 bases between the germline ends. CDR1 and CDR2 (germline): SQVTM, ANQGSEA. The CDR3 protein is CSVKAVPFGGNTEAFF. Written as DNA, the CDR3 is TGCAGCGTTAAGGCCGTCCCGTTTGGTGGGAACACTGAAGCTTTCTTT. Full variable domain (rest looked up from reference TRBV29-1 and TRBJ1-1): SAVISQKPSRDICQRGTSLTIQCQVDSQVTMMFWYRQQPGQSLTLIATANQGSEATYESGFVIDKFPISRPNLTFSTLTVSNMSPEDSSIYLCSVKAVPFGGNTEAFFGQGTRLTVV.

CDR3 sequence: CASSLDRGIPSNQPQHF. The CDR3 nucleotides are TGTGCCAGCAGCTTAGATCGAGGGATCCCTAGCAATCAGCCCCAGCATTTT. The chain couples TRBV7-9 to TRBJ1-5; D gene unclear. The CDR3 is made up of 17 amino acids. V gave up 1 base and J gave up 0 bases, with 13 bases separating them. The germline CDR1 and CDR2 sequences are SEHNR and FQNEAQ (reference sequence). Full variable domain (outside the CDR3, taken from reference TRBV7-9 and TRBJ1-5): DTGVSQNPRHKITKRGQNVTFRCDPISEHNRLYWYRQTLGQGPEFLTYFQNEAQLEKSRLLSDRFSAERPKGSFSTLEIQRTEQGDSAMYLCASSLDRGIPSNQPQHFGDGTRLSIL.

V and J are TRBV18 and TRBJ1-2, with 7 positions matching TRBD1. V lost 4 bases, J lost 4 bases, and 3 bases stayed unmatched. Germline CDR1 is KGHSH and CDR2 is LQKENI. The CDR3 loop spans 13 amino acids. This chain's CDR3 is CASSHGTAYGYTF. In DNA, the CDR3 is TGTGCCAGCTCACACGGGACAGCCTATGGCTACACCTTC.

The rearrangement joins TRBV29-1 to TRBJ2-5; D call uncertain. The CDR3 totals 13 residues. V was clipped by 6 bases and J by 4 bases, with 15 bases between them. Looked up from germline, CDR1 is SQVTM and CDR2 is ANQGSEA. As DNA, the CDR3 is TGCAGCGTCCTACCTGAAGGGCGAGAGACCCAGTACTTC. Protein: CSVLPEGRETQYF.

This clone was seen a few times. The V call is TRBV5-1, the J call TRBJ2-3; the D is unclear. The CDR3 extends over 14 amino acids. V was clipped by 2 bases and J by 1 base, with 8 bases between them. Germline V CDR1 and CDR2: SGHRS, YFSETQ. CDR3 nucleotide sequence: TGCGCCAGCAGCTTCCTTACAGGCACAGATACGCAGTATTTT. It translates to CASSFLTGTDTQYF.

The chain recombines TRBV4-3 with TRBJ2-4, with 7 bases lining up with TRBD1. CDR3 length: 16 amino acids. Germline-derived CDR1 and CDR2 are LGHNA and YSLEER. V lost 1 base to trimming and J lost 1 base; unmatched junction nucleotides: 4. CDR3 residues: CASSQGQGPAKNIQYF. The DNA of the CDR3 is TGCGCCAGCAGCCAAGGACAGGGTCCGGCCAAAAACATTCAGTACTTC.

The gene calls are TRBV6-5 and TRBJ2-3; D call uncertain. The germline CDR1 and CDR2 sequences are MNHEY and SVGAGI. Trimming took off 10 bases at V and 7 bases at J, with 18 bases between the two ends. The CDR3 totals 13 residues. The DNA for the CDR3 is TGTGCCACCCTTGGGCCGCCTAGGTATACGCAGTATTTT. It encodes CATLGPPRYTQYF.

The chain joins TRBV4-3 to TRBJ2-7; D is uncertain. CDR1 and CDR2 from the germline V gene are LGHNA and YSLEER. Trimming pared 7 bases from V and 5 bases from J, leaving 9 bases between. The CDR3 spans 11 residues. The CDR3 DNA reads TGCGCCAGCACCCCGCGAGACGAGCAGTACTTC. Protein sequence: CASTPRDEQYF.

In this sample, this clone turned up once. The chain joins TRBV4-3 to TRBJ2-6; 10 positions agree with TRBD1. This CDR3 comprises 18 residues. The ends lost 3 bases at V and 0 bases at J; junction bases unmatched: 5. Germline CDR1 and CDR2: LGHNA and YSLEER. Written as DNA, the CDR3 is TGCGCCAGCAGCCAGGGACAGGGGCTCAGCTCTGGGGCCAACGTCCTGACTTTC. Amino acid sequence: CASSQGQGLSSGANVLTF.

This chain joins TRBV4-1 and TRBJ1-6; 7 bases align to TRBD1. Germline loops: CDR1 MGHRA, CDR2 YSYEKL. J gave up 8 bases and V 3 bases, and 10 bases lay outside the gene matches. The CDR3 extends over 16 amino acids. The DNA for the CDR3 is TGCGCCAGCAGCCACCTACCCCAGGGGGATTATTCACCCCTCCACTTT. Translated: CASSHLPQGDYSPLHF.

The chain has TRBV18 and TRBJ2-5; D call uncertain. This CDR3 spans 16 amino acids. The V end was cut by 3 bases, the J end by 0 bases, with 14 bases between. CDR1 and CDR2 from the germline V gene are KGHSH and LQKENI. The CDR3 here is CASSPFPGSYQETQYF. The DNA of the CDR3 is TGTGCCAGCTCACCCTTTCCAGGCTCCTACCAAGAGACCCAGTACTTC.

Written as DNA, the CDR3 is TGTGCCAGCAGCCTTAGCGTGGGGTTAAATGAGCAGTTCTTC. It specifies CASSLSVGLNEQFF. The gene calls are TRBV7-3 and TRBJ2-1, with a weak D call TRBD2 (5 bases). The length of the CDR3 is 14 residues. With 5 bases removed from V and 7 bases from J, the gap between germline ends came to 15 bases. Germline CDR1 is SGHTA and CDR2 is FQGTGA.

J is TRBJ1-5 and V is TRBV6-5; D is perhaps TRBD1 (6 bases). Germline CDR1 is MNHEY and CDR2 is SVGAGI. The V end lost 7 bases, the J end lost 6 bases, and 13 bases lay between the germline ends. CDR3 size: 13 residues. CDR3 amino acids: CASNRGAGQPQHF. CDR3 coding DNA: TGTGCCAGCAATCGGGGGGCGGGTCAGCCCCAGCATTTT.

This chain links TRBV6-5 with TRBJ1-6; 7 nucleotides line up with TRBD1. Per germline, CDR1 MNHEY and CDR2 SVGAGI. CDR3 length: 15 residues. Losses at the gene ends were 6 bases for V and 7 bases for J; bases not matched to a gene: 9. This CDR3 reads CASSLLTGTNSPLHF. The CDR3 DNA reads as TGTGCCAGCAGCCTACTGACAGGGACCAATTCACCCCTCCACTTT.

The chain carries TRBV6-1 and TRBJ2-5; D gene unclear. Trimming took off 4 bases at V and 1 base at J, with 10 bases between the two ends. The CDR3 runs 14 residues. CDR1 MNHNS and CDR2 SASEGT come from the germline V gene. This chain's CDR3 is CASSGQWVQETQYF. The DNA of the CDR3 is TGTGCCAGCAGTGGACAATGGGTCCAAGAGACCCAGTACTTC.

The V gene is TRBV25-1, the J gene TRBJ1-5, with 8 bases lining up with TRBD1. The ends lost 2 bases at V and 4 bases at J; junction bases unmatched: 1. This CDR3 is built from 14 residues. In germline, CDR1 is MGHDK, CDR2 SYGVNS. CDR3 nucleotide sequence: TGTGCCAGCAGTGAAACAGGGGGGAATCAGCCCCAGCATTTT. This codes for CASSETGGNQPQHF.

The chain carries TRBV5-4 and TRBJ1-2; 7 bases fit TRBD1. Trimming removed 6 bases from V and 6 bases from J; junction bases left unmatched: 8. This CDR3 spans 13 amino acids. Germline CDR1 reads SGHNT; CDR2 reads YYREEE (reference sequence). The CDR3 DNA reads TGTGCCAGCACGCCTCAGGGGGTAGATGGCTACACCTTC. It specifies CASTPQGVDGYTF.

The chain is built from TRBV6-1 and TRBJ1-1, with D perhaps matching TRBD1 (5 bases). Germline V gene lookup returns CDR1 MNHNS and CDR2 SASEGT. V lost 3 bases to trimming and J lost 4 bases, with 9 bases between them. The CDR3 is 13 residues long. CDR3 region: CASSDRGGTEAFF. In DNA, the CDR3 is TGTGCCAGCAGTGACCGGGGGGGCACTGAAGCTTTCTTT.

This clone has more than one count but fewer than ten. The chain joins TRBV27 to TRBJ2-2; no firm D call. This CDR3 has 17 amino acids. Trimming cost V 6 bases and J 1 base, with 18 bases left between them. Germline CDR1 MNHEY, CDR2 SMNVEV (reference sequence). Here the CDR3 DNA reads TGTGCCAGCAGACCCATAGTGGATCGTCGGAACACCGGGGAGCTGTTTTTT. This codes for CASRPIVDRRNTGELFF.